The table lists the clone carrying this TCR beta chain with a count of one. V lost 0 bases, J lost 3 bases, and 4 bases stayed unmatched. This CDR3 region has 14 residues. CDR1 and CDR2 from the germline V gene are GTSNPN and SVGIG (reference sequence). The source of the sample is a study of blood T cell repertoires in COVID-19. Study processing details: Amplification of reference gene primers provided the estimated nucleated cell counts. Clones were sequenced by immunoSEQ multiplex PCR, and TCRdb holds only the in-frame ones, with some missing. The DNA was the basis for D and trimming; V, J and clone size are from that table. There are over 55,000 clones in the sample; about 81% occur only once, and roughly an eighth lies in the top ten.

The receptor comes from a woman of 80 years or more with acute or convalescent COVID-19. The V and J genes are TRBV30 and TRBJ2-7; 8 positions agree with TRBD1. Sample: peripheral blood. The CDR3 spells CAWSVGTGFYEQYF. The CDR3, as DNA: TGTGCCTGGAGTGTAGGGACAGGCTTCTACGAGCAGTACTTC.